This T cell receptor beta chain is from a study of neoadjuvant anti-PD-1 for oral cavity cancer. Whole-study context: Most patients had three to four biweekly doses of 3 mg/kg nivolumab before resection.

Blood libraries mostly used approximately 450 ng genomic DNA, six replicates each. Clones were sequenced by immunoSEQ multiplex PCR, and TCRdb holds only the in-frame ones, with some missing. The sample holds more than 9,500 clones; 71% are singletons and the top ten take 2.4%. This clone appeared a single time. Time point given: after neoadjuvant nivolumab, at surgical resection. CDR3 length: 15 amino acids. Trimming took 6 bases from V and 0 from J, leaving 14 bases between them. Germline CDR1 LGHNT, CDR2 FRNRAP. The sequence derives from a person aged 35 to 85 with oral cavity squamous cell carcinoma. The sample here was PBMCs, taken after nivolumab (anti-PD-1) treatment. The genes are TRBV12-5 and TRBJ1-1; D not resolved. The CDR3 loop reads CASGTGYRMNTEAFF. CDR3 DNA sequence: TGTGCTAGTGGAACGGGTTACCGAATGAACACTGAAGCTTTCTTT.